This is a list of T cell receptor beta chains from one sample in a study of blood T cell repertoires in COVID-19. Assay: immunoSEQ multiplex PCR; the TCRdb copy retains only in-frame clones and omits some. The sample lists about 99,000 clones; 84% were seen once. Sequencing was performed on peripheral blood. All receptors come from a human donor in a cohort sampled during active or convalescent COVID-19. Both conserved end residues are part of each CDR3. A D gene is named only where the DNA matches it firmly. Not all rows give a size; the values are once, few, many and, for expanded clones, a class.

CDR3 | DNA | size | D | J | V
CASSEDRVYEQYF | TGTGCCAGCAGTGAGGACAGGGTATACGAGCAGTACTTC | - | TRBD1 | TRBJ2-7 | TRBV2
CASSLAMGAGYTF | TGTGCCAGCAGCTTAGCAATGGGCGCTGGCTACACCTTC | - | - | TRBJ1-2 | TRBV7-9
CASSLGSIRVNEQFF | TGCGCCAGCAGCTTGGGGAGTATCCGCGTCAATGAGCAGTTCTTC | - | - | TRBJ2-1 | TRBV5-1
CASSIRTGGITGELFF | TGTGCCAGTAGTATTCGGACAGGGGGAATCACCGGGGAGCTGTTTTTT | - | TRBD1 | TRBJ2-2 | TRBV19
CASSDSGTDSPGYEKLFF | TGTGCCAGCAGTGACTCAGGGACAGACTCACCGGGGTATGAAAAACTGTTTTTT | - | TRBD1 | TRBJ1-4 | TRBV6-4
CASRDRVGYTF | TGTGCCAGCAGGGACAGGGTGGGCTACACCTTC | - | TRBD1 | TRBJ1-2 | TRBV6-5
CAISESGAGRGNQPQHF | TGTGCCATCAGTGAGTCGGGGGCAGGGAGAGGCAATCAGCCCCAGCATTTT | - | - | TRBJ1-5 | TRBV10-3
CASLGQGGYNEQFF | TGTGCCAGCCTGGGACAGGGGGGCTACAATGAGCAGTTCTTC | - | TRBD1 | TRBJ2-1 | TRBV2
CAWSVQGAYGYTF | TGTGCCTGGAGTGTACAGGGTGCCTATGGCTACACCTTC | - | - | TRBJ1-2 | TRBV30
CASSLGGVTDTQYF | TGTGCCAGCAGTTTAGGCGGGGTCACAGATACGCAGTATTTT | - | - | TRBJ2-3 | TRBV28
CASSVVPSGGVHGYTF | TGTGCCAGCAGCGTAGTCCCCTCGGGGGGAGTCCATGGCTACACCTTC | - | - | TRBJ1-2 | TRBV9
CASSLGSGDYNEQFF | TGTGCCAGCAGCTTGGGGTCAGGGGATTACAATGAGCAGTTCTTC | few | - | TRBJ2-1 | TRBV5-4
CASSDSYGYTF | TGTGCCAGCAGTGACAGCTATGGCTACACCTTC | - | - | TRBJ1-2 | TRBV6-1
CASSLAGGPDTGELFF | TGTGCCAGCAGCTTGGCCGGGGGGCCTGACACCGGGGAGCTGTTTTTT | - | - | TRBJ2-2 | TRBV5-4
CASSSGTGFEQPQHF | TGTGCCAGCAGCTCCGGGACAGGATTCGAACAGCCCCAGCATTTT | - | TRBD1 | TRBJ1-5 | TRBV28
CASSQYNPGRDTQYF | TGCGCCAGCAGCCAATATAACCCCGGGAGAGATACGCAGTATTTT | - | - | TRBJ2-3 | TRBV4-1
CASSYTGGYSNQPQHF | TGTGCCAGCAGTTATACAGGGGGTTATAGCAATCAGCCCCAGCATTTT | - | TRBD1 | TRBJ1-5 | TRBV28
CASSPSASGRTGELFF | TGTGCCAGCAGCCCCTCAGCTAGCGGTAGGACCGGGGAGCTGTTTTTT | - | TRBD2 | TRBJ2-2 | TRBV4-2
CASSLGQGMYEQYF | TGTGCCAGCAGCTTGGGACAGGGGATGTACGAGCAGTACTTC | - | TRBD1 | TRBJ2-7 | TRBV11-1
CARSLTGDERTEAFF | TGTGCCAGAAGCCTGACAGGAGACGAACGGACTGAAGCTTTCTTT | - | - | TRBJ1-1 | TRBV5-3
CASGFVPPRRGLGYTF | TGTGCTAGTGGTTTCGTACCCCCCCGCCGGGGTCTGGGCTACACCTTC | once | - | TRBJ1-2 | TRBV12-5
CASRTTGSSGNTIYF | TGTGCCAGCAGGACTACAGGGAGCTCTGGAAACACCATATATTTT | once | - | TRBJ1-3 | TRBV2
CASGPKWARAIYEQYF | TGTGCTAGTGGACCTAAATGGGCGAGGGCTATCTACGAGCAGTACTTC | - | - | TRBJ2-7 | TRBV12-5
CASSLGRAISYNEQFF | TGTGCCAGCAGCTTAGGCAGGGCAATATCCTACAATGAGCAGTTCTTC | - | - | TRBJ2-1 | TRBV13
CASSSIGGSRGYFYTF | TGTGCCAGCAGCTCGATTGGGGGATCTAGGGGGTACTTCTACACCTTC | - | - | TRBJ1-2 | TRBV5-4
CASSVYPSGGTDTQYF | TGTGCCAGCAGCGTATATCCTAGCGGGGGTACAGATACGCAGTATTTT | - | TRBD2 | TRBJ2-3 | TRBV9
CASRPGQGALEAFF | TGTGCCAGCAGACCGGGACAGGGGGCTTTGGAAGCTTTCTTT | - | TRBD1 | TRBJ1-1 | TRBV6-4
CASRAGEATQYF | TGTGCCAGCAGAGCGGGGGAGGCTACGCAGTATTTT | - | TRBD2 | TRBJ2-3 | TRBV28
CASSMEGRKLGGYTF | TGTGCCAGTAGTATGGAGGGGCGGAAGTTGGGAGGCTACACCTTC | - | - | TRBJ1-2 | TRBV19
CASSRTVAGELFF | TGTGCCAGCAGCCGAACCGTAGCCGGGGAGCTGTTTTTT | few | - | TRBJ2-2 | TRBV13
CASSQSRGDYSQPQHF | TGTGCCAGCAGCCAATCCAGGGGCGATTATAGCCAGCCCCAGCATTTT | - | - | TRBJ1-5 | TRBV3-1/TRBV3-2
CASSTRLAGGTDTQYF | TGTGCCAGCAGCACCCGACTAGCGGGGGGCACAGATACGCAGTATTTT | - | TRBD2 | TRBJ2-3 | TRBV7-2
CASSSDLAGGNQPQHF | TGTGCCAGCAGCTCAGATCTAGCGGGAGGCAATCAGCCCCAGCATTTT | - | - | TRBJ1-5 | TRBV7-9
CASTPGGWEMNTEAFF | TGTGCCAGCACCCCGGGAGGGTGGGAGATGAACACTGAAGCTTTCTTT | once | - | TRBJ1-1 | TRBV9
CASSLAGELFF | TGTGCCAGCAGCTTAGCTGGGGAGCTGTTTTTT | - | - | TRBJ2-2 | TRBV11-2
CASSLAPRSGNTIYF | TGTGCCAGCAGCTTAGCGCCCAGGTCTGGAAACACCATATATTTT | - | - | TRBJ1-3 | TRBV7-6
CASSPGQYSNQPQHF | TGTGCCAGCTCACCTGGACAGTATAGCAATCAGCCCCAGCATTTT | - | - | TRBJ1-5 | TRBV18
CASSQDGQWYYEQYF | TGCGCCAGCAGCCAAGATGGGCAGTGGTACTACGAGCAGTACTTC | once | - | TRBJ2-7 | TRBV4-1
CASSSGGLSGSGNTIYF | TGTGCCAGCAGTTCAGGGGGACTGAGTGGCTCTGGAAACACCATATATTTT | - | TRBD1 | TRBJ1-3 | TRBV28
CASSVGLTQETQYF | TGTGCCAGCAGCGTAGGCCTAACCCAAGAGACCCAGTACTTC | - | - | TRBJ2-5 | TRBV9
CASGGPGGGYTEAFF | TGTGCTAGTGGTGGGCCGGGGGGAGGATACACTGAAGCTTTCTTT | - | - | TRBJ1-1 | TRBV12-5
CASSHSGGVQETQYF | TGTGCCAGCAGCCATAGCGGGGGGGTACAAGAGACCCAGTACTTC | - | TRBD2 | TRBJ2-5 | TRBV5-4